The T cell receptor beta chain under discussion was sequenced for a study of T cells after yellow fever vaccination (dated by TCRdb to about 2019). Broadly, across the study: The SMART-Seq v4 Ultra Low Input RNA kit was used to prepare libraries from fractions with low cell numbers. To follow T-cell clones before and after both primary and booster YFV17D yellow fever vaccination, bulk TCR alpha and beta repertoires underwent longitudinal sequencing. Two healthy male donors, one aged 18 to 30 and one aged 30 to 40 years, made up the cohort. Blood samples were taken at several timepoints before and after primary and secondary immunization, and bulk PBMC replicates and cell subsets were isolated. What the research found in general, with its limitations: Only a couple of donors were included in the study, so the extent to which the findings can be generalized is limited. After the booster, most of the clones that had expanded following primary vaccination were detected again (approximately 95% of CD4 and around 90% of CD8), which suggests that memory was broadly maintained. Computational filtering was needed because FACS-sorted repertoires could contain abundant contaminating clonotypes from the bulk population. A small share of clonotypes occurred in both CD4 and CD8 compartments, likely arising from convergent recombination. Compared with the primary T-cell response, the secondary T-cell response was weaker but faster, peaking on day 5 rather than day 15.

From the germline V gene (reference sequence), CDR1 is LNHNV and CDR2 is YYDKDF. The junction shows trimming of 5 bases on V and 2 bases on J, and the gene matches do not reach 6 bases of it. The CDR3 contains 14 residues, cysteine and phenylalanine counted. Only the CDR3 DNA stays, 42 bases, in frame from base 1. TCR cDNA was synthesized by 5'RACE template switching, which introduced a universal primer site and unique molecular identifiers. cDNA synthesis was primed from both the TCR alpha and TCR beta constant segments. Libraries were amplified in two PCR steps, with sample barcodes and sequencing adapters added in the second step. Libraries were sequenced on Illumina HiSeq 2500 (2x100 bp) or NovaSeq (2x150 bp). The study's own analysis went as follows. MIGEC handled demultiplexing of reads and collapsing into UMI consensus sequences, while MiXCR performed V(D)J alignment. Vaccine-responding clonotypes were identified with edgeR using replicate PBMC samples, with FDR below 0.01 and a log2 fold change above 5 up to day 15 being required. Each bulk clonotype was labeled CD4 or CD8 based on which sequenced repertoire, CD4 or CD8, contained the clonotype at higher abundance. TCRdb took the public reads, trimmed them with fastp at Q25, ran MiXCR for clone calling and kept in-frame beta chains. Rows with a matching CDR3 protein are joined into one entry that keeps the most common DNA and genes. It is TCRdb's table, rather than the study itself, that gives the V and J calls and clone size. The sample data list some 600,000 distinct CDR3 sequences, and 9% to 15% of these were observed just once. The top ten clones comprise about 15% of the sample.

The sample's treatment or condition, from its label and the paper: live attenuated yellow fever vaccine strain. At each blood-draw timepoint, two biological replicates of bulk PBMCs were obtained. A standard Ficoll-Paque protocol was used to isolate PBMCs from peripheral blood. TriZol was used to extract RNA from bulk PBMCs, from CD4 and CD8 fractions, and from dextramer-positive and dextramer-negative fractions. This clonotype showed up just a few times. There is no known antigen for this receptor. Base quality data are lacking; no much larger clone is found one base away. The V and J segments used are TRBV15 and TRBJ2-7, with 7 bases in between that match TRBD1. This sequence was found in a young man who received the YFV17D yellow fever vaccine. The material was PBMCs, obtained on the day of the yellow fever booster vaccination. The CDR3 region has the sequence CATSDRDRTYEQYF. The sequenced DNA: TGTGCCACCAGCGACCGGGACAGAACCTACGAGCAGTACTTC.